Below, 20 T cell receptor beta chains from the same sample are listed, as sequenced in a study of cytomegalovirus exposure and HLA in healthy donors. The method was immunoSEQ multiplex PCR; TCRdb's version includes in-frame clones alone and lacks a portion of them. The table shows some 160,000 clones, with more than 75% occurring only once. Material: PBMCs. The receptors were sampled from a man younger than 35 in good health and CMV-seronegative.

The chain couples TRBV4-1 to TRBJ2-6; TRBD2 might be the D (5 bases). The CDR3 is 17 residues long. V was shortened by 0 bases and J by 0 bases, with 9 bases between the two germline ends. Looked up from germline, CDR1 is MGHRA and CDR2 is YSYEKL. CDR3 in DNA: TGCGCCAGCAGCCAAGATAGAGGGAGCTCTGGGGCCAACGTCCTGACTTTC. Protein: CASSQDRGSSGANVLTF.

This chain links TRBV10-3 with TRBJ1-1; 8 bases are shared with TRBD1. Germline CDR1 ENHRY, CDR2 SYGVKD. The J segment lost 0 bases and the V segment lost 8 bases, leaving 5 bases of the junction unmatched. CDR3 size: 14 residues. Here the CDR3 DNA reads TGTGCCATCGGGCCAGGGGGCCTGAACACTGAAGCTTTCTTT. Its protein is CAIGPGGLNTEAFF.

The chain carries TRBV5-1 and TRBJ2-1; 9 bases align to TRBD2. The V and J ends lost 0 bases and 7 bases, in that order; junction bases with no gene match: 8. This CDR3 has 16 amino acids. Germline V gives CDR1 SGHRS, CDR2 YFSETQ. The CDR3 here is CASSLERSSGSNEQFF. The CDR3 DNA reads TGCGCCAGCAGCTTGGAGCGTAGTAGCGGGAGTAATGAGCAGTTCTTC.

This clone has just a few counts. The genes are TRBV6-5 and TRBJ2-7; TRBD1 agrees at 7 bases. The CDR3 has 14 amino acids. In germline, CDR1 is MNHEY, CDR2 SVGAGI. With V trimmed by 9 bases and J by 5 bases, 13 bases remained unmatched. This chain's CDR3 is CASSPGIGGNEQYF. For the CDR3, the DNA is TGTGCCAGTTCCCCCGGCATAGGGGGCAACGAGCAGTACTTC.

The rearrangement uses TRBV7-2 and TRBJ2-1; 15 bases align to TRBD2. This CDR3 region has 16 residues. With V trimmed by 6 bases and J by 4 bases, 4 bases remained unmatched. The germline V gene encodes CDR1 SGHTA and CDR2 FQGNSA. The CDR3 DNA is TGTGCCAGCAGGCGGACTAGCGGGAGGGCTTACAATGAGCAGTTCTTC. Translating gives CASRRTSGRAYNEQFF.

The chain couples TRBV4-1 to TRBJ2-1; D is uncertain. Germline V gene sequence: CDR1 MGHRA, CDR2 YSYEKL. This CDR3 has 16 residues. V dropped 0 bases and J dropped 1 base, with 10 bases sitting between them. This chain's CDR3 is CASSQEFRLSYNEQFF. In DNA, the CDR3 is TGCGCCAGCAGCCAAGAATTCCGCCTATCCTACAATGAGCAGTTCTTC.

The CDR3 nucleotides are TGTGCCAGCAGCGCTTTCGGGCGGGAACGAGAGACCCAGTACTTC. Its translation is CASSAFGRERETQYF. This chain joins TRBV7-9 and TRBJ2-5, with a tentative D call TRBD2 (6 bases). Looked up from germline, CDR1 is SEHNR and CDR2 is FQNEAQ (reference sequence). Between the trimmed V and J ends, which lost 5 bases and 4 bases, there was a span of 17 bases. There are 15 residues in the CDR3. The full variable domain, in which reference TRBV7-9 and TRBJ2-5 provide the parts outside the CDR3, is DTGVSQNPRHKITKRGQNVTFRCDPISEHNRLYWYRQTLGQGPEFLTYFQNEAQLEKSRLLSDRFSAERPKGSFSTLEIQRTEQGDSAMYLCASSAFGRERETQYFGPGTRLLVL.

The sample holds one count of this clone. Written as DNA, the CDR3 is TGTGCCAGCAGAGGAGACAGGTACAATGAGCAGTTCTTC. Its translation is CASRGDRYNEQFF. V gene TRBV28 combines with J gene TRBJ2-1, with a weak D call TRBD1 (6 bases). Trimming shortened V by 6 bases and J by 4 bases, and 10 bases separated the two germline ends. Germline assignment: CDR1 MDHEN and CDR2 SYDVKM. CDR3 size: 13 residues.

CDR3 residues: CASSFTGQGLDGELFF. In nucleotides, the CDR3 is TGTGCCAGCAGTTTCACTGGACAGGGATTGGATGGGGAGCTGTTTTTT. This chain links TRBV28 with TRBJ2-2, with 8 bases lining up with TRBD1. In germline, CDR1 is MDHEN, CDR2 SYDVKM. CDR3 length: 16 amino acids. With 3 bases clipped from V and 8 bases from J, the junction kept 11 bases outside the gene matches. Combining the CDR3 with reference TRBV28 and TRBJ2-2 gives the whole variable domain DVKVTQSSRYLVKRTGEKVFLECVQDMDHENMFWYRQDPGLGLRLIYFSYDVKMKEKGDIPEGYSVSREKKERFSLILESASTNQTSMYLCASSFTGQGLDGELFFGEGSRLTVL.

The chain employs TRBV2 and TRBJ1-2; the D is unclear. Looked up from germline, CDR1 is SNHLY and CDR2 is FYNNEI. V lost 3 bases, J lost 4 bases, and 9 bases lay in between. The CDR3 extends over 13 amino acids. CDR3 bases: TGTGCCAGCAGTGAGGGCCGAATCTATGGCTACACCTTC. Protein: CASSEGRIYGYTF.

The chain recombines TRBV4-3 with TRBJ2-4, with D uncertain. Trimming cost V 0 bases and J 5 bases, with 5 bases left between them. CDR3 length: 13 amino acids. The germline V gene has CDR1 LGHNA and CDR2 YSLEER. This chain's CDR3 is CASSQDYQNIQYF. The CDR3 DNA sequence: TGCGCCAGCAGCCAAGACTACCAAAACATTCAGTACTTC.

The chain couples TRBV7-9 to TRBJ1-1, with 10 bases fitting TRBD1. The V gene end was trimmed by 4 bases and the J gene end by 4 bases; junction bases not matched to a gene: 3. The CDR3 totals 14 residues. Germline V gene data show CDR1 as SEHNR and CDR2 as FQNEAQ (reference sequence). This CDR3 reads CASSSGTGATEAFF. CDR3 nucleotides: TGTGCCAGCAGCTCCGGGACAGGGGCCACTGAAGCTTTCTTT.

The V gene is TRBV10-3, the J gene TRBJ2-7; 7 nucleotides match TRBD1. The germline CDR1 and CDR2 sequences are ENHRY and SYGVKD. CDR3 length: 13 amino acids. The trim removed 8 bases at V and 5 bases at J, leaving 9 bases unmatched. In DNA, the CDR3 is TGTGCCATCGCTGCCGACAGGGACCACGAGCAGTACTTC. This sequence encodes CAIAADRDHEQYF.

This chain uses TRBV5-1 with TRBJ2-3; 9 nucleotides align to TRBD2. Germline V gives CDR1 SGHRS, CDR2 YFSETQ. The V and J ends lost 2 bases and 3 bases, in that order; junction bases with no gene match: 4. This CDR3 spans 15 amino acids. CDR3 in DNA: TGCGCCAGCAGCTTTAAGCGGGGGGCGACAGATACGCAGTATTTT. Translated: CASSFKRGATDTQYF.

The chain joins TRBV7-9 to TRBJ2-1; TRBD2 matches at 10 bases. This CDR3 comprises 15 residues. Trimming removed 7 bases from V and 10 bases from J; junction bases left unmatched: 13. Germline V gives CDR1 SEHNR, CDR2 FQNEAQ (reference sequence). CDR3 nucleotide sequence: TGTGCCAGCAACCCTTCGGGGCTAGCGGGAGTCGAGCAGTTCTTC. It encodes CASNPSGLAGVEQFF.

The rearrangement uses TRBV7-8 and TRBJ2-5; 8 positions match TRBD1. The V gene's germline CDR1 is SGHVS and CDR2 FQNEAQ. The V gene end was trimmed by 5 bases and the J gene end by 3 bases; junction bases not matched to a gene: 8. The CDR3 is made up of 15 amino acids. The CDR3 DNA follows: TGTGCCAGCAGCCCCCGAGCGACAGGGGAAGAGACCCAGTACTTC. Its translation: CASSPRATGEETQYF.

This chain uses TRBV18 with TRBJ2-1; possible D gene TRBD1, 6 bases. The CDR3 is 12 amino acids. Germline assignment: CDR1 KGHSH and CDR2 LQKENI. Trimming removed 4 bases at V and 12 bases at J, with 13 bases between. This CDR3 reads CASSLEQGGQFF. CDR3 sequence (DNA): TGTGCCAGCTCACTCGAACAGGGTGGGCAGTTCTTC.

The chain couples TRBV11-3 to TRBJ2-5, with a possible D match to TRBD1 (6 bases). This CDR3 is 15 amino acids long. Germline V gene lookup returns CDR1 SGHNT and CDR2 YENEEA. V was pared by 0 bases and J by 2 bases, with 10 bases between. The CDR3 reads CASSLEGQPQETQYF. CDR3 nucleotides: TGTGCCAGCAGCTTAGAAGGACAGCCGCAAGAGACCCAGTACTTC.

This chain connects TRBV6-6 to TRBJ1-1; possible D gene TRBD1, 5 bases. Trimming removed 6 bases from V and 1 base from J, with 12 bases in between. Germline CDR1 and CDR2: MNHNY and SVGAGI (reference sequence). The CDR3 consists of 14 residues. The CDR3 here is CASSVGQANTEAFF. The CDR3 region has the DNA TGTGCCAGCAGCGTTGGACAAGCGAACACTGAAGCTTTCTTT.

The genes are TRBV27 and TRBJ2-7; a weak D match, TRBD1 (6 bases). CDR3 length equals 14 residues. CDR1 is MNHEY, CDR2 SMNVEV, per germline (reference sequence). Trimming removed 5 bases from V and 4 bases from J, with 15 bases in between. The DNA for the CDR3 is TGTGCCAGCAGTCCCACAGGGCAACTATACGAGCAGTACGTC. This codes for CASSPTGQLYEQYV.